The text below deals with one T cell receptor beta chain. Its specificity is unknown. This specimen belongs to a study of shared clonotypes between healthy human individuals. Findings of the study overall: Sampling involved blood alone; tissue repertoires likely differ.

CD45RA+ naive and CD45RA-negative memory subsets were separated from CD4+ cells. Unmatched junction bases numbered 8, after V lost 4 bases and J lost 2 bases. This CDR3 comprises 15 residues. Germline loops: CDR1 SGHNT, CDR2 YYREEE (reference sequence). Researchers ran the assay at a deep level. Authors' methods: Junction-only immunoSEQ sequences carried no quality scores, so filtering differed. Clones were sequenced by immunoSEQ multiplex PCR, and TCRdb holds only the in-frame ones, with some missing. The V and J calls and the clone size are those of that table, but D and trimming were determined from the DNA. The table includes roughly 2.5 million clones, roughly nine tenths detected once.

The sequencing sample was made of naive CD4+ T cells sorted from blood. Subset here: CD45RA+ positively selected. The receptor was derived from a young man in good health. This sequence joins TRBV5-4 and TRBJ2-7, with 8 bases fitting TRBD1. The CDR3 DNA reads as TGTGCCAGCAGCGCAGCTACAGGGGGTCCCTACGAGCAGTACTTC. Encoded protein: CASSAATGGPYEQYF.